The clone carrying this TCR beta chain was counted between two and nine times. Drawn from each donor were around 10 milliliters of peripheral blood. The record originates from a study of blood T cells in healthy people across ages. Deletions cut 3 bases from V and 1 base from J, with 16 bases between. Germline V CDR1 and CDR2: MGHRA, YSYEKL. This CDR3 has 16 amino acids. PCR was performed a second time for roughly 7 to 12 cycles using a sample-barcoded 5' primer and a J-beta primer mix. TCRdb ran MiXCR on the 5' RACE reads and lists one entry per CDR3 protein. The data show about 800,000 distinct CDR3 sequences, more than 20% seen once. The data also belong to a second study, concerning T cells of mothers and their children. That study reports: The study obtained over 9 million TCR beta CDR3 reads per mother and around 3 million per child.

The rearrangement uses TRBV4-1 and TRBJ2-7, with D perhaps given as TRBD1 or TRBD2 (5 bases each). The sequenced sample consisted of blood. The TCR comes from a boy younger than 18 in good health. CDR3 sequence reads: CASSHRPGTASYEQYF. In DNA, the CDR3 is TGCGCCAGCAGCCACAGACCCGGGACGGCATCCTACGAGCAGTACTTC.